This entry is about one T cell receptor (beta chain). Its target is not known. Time point given: blood 2 weeks post-SBRT. The treatment: 15 Gy SBRT to primary tumor, nephrectomy 4 weeks later. The patient's renal cell carcinoma had clear cell pathology. Germline-derived CDR1 and CDR2 are MNHNS and SASEGT. Trimming removed 2 bases from V and 4 bases from J, with 11 bases in between. CDR3 length: 15 amino acids. This sample stems from a study of radiation and T cells in renal cell carcinoma. Study context: Nephrectomy followed 15 Gy stereotactic body radiation by 4 weeks. Study findings and constraints: No pretreatment tumor biopsies were available for baseline clonotypes. From baseline, blood top tumor clonotypes peaked at 2 weeks post-radiation.

Data came from immunoSEQ multiplex PCR; TCRdb stores just in-frame clones and leaves some out. The sample holds fewer than 150,000 clones, more than 75% seen once. This specimen consisted of blood, obtained from a patient whose treatment included radiotherapy and nephrectomy. The rearrangement links TRBV6-1 to TRBJ1-4; D unresolved. The origin of this receptor is a woman aged 70-85 years with renal cell carcinoma. The CDR3 is CASSERSQINEKLFF. The CDR3 DNA is TGTGCCAGCAGTGAAAGGAGTCAGATTAATGAAAAACTGTTTTTT.